This T cell receptor beta chain derives from a study of blood T cell repertoires in COVID-19. On the study more broadly: Donors in the United States, Italy and Spain gave samples during acute or convalescent COVID-19.

This CDR3 region has 15 residues. Per the germline V gene, CDR1 is SGHTA and CDR2 is FQGNSA. The V end lost 3 bases, the J end lost 6 bases, and 17 bases lay between the germline ends. Under the authors' procedure: The authors estimated nucleated cell counts from reference gene primer amplification. Libraries were prepared by immunoSEQ multiplex PCR; TCRdb keeps only in-frame clonotypes and omits some of them. That table gives V, J and clone size, and the DNA gave D and trimming. The sample holds tens of thousands of clones; around nine tenths are singletons and the top ten take 6.5% to 8.5%. Sequenced material: peripheral blood. The V call is TRBV7-2, the J call TRBJ2-5; a weak D match, TRBD1 (6 bases). This sequence was found in a woman in her 70s with active COVID-19. The chain's CDR3 is CASSFTSGDGKTQYF. CDR3 DNA sequence: TGTGCCAGCAGCTTTACGTCAGGGGATGGGAAGACCCAGTACTTC.